This T cell receptor beta chain was identified during a study of blood T cell repertoires in COVID-19. Study context: The United States, Italy and Spain provided the acute and convalescent COVID-19 samples. T cells, B-cell-depleted T cells, or PBMCs provided the cDNA or gDNA that served as material.

Per the original methods: From reference gene primer amplification, estimates of nucleated cell counts were derived. Some clones are missing from TCRdb's copy, which holds only in-frame ones; the method was immunoSEQ multiplex PCR. V and J calls and clone size are given by that table; D and trimming were obtained from the DNA. The sample holds 130,000 or so clones, around 84% seen once. The CDR3 runs to 16 residues. Germline CDR1 reads MDHEN; CDR2 reads SYDVKM. V gave up 6 bases and J gave up 1 base; unmatched junction bases: 10. The chain uses TRBV28 and TRBJ2-5; 8 bases line up with TRBD2. The sample comprised peripheral blood. This TCR came from a man aged 25-40 years with COVID-19, enrolled during active disease. This chain's CDR3 is CASRTGTRGSQETQYF. As DNA, the CDR3 is TGTGCCAGCAGGACCGGGACTAGGGGCTCCCAAGAGACCCAGTACTTC.